This TCR beta chain comes out of a study of CD8+CD57+ T cells in acquired aplastic anemia. Study-wide context: The DNA of sorted CD4+ and CD8+ cells averaged roughly 3.2 ug. General study points: The CD8+ Simpson's diversity of patients and controls was not significantly different. Overlap between patients and controls comprised twenty-nine CD8+ CDR3 sequences.

This clonotype has a handful of counts. Its antigen is not identified. Genomic DNA, the template, was used for profiling of the TCR beta VDJ and CDR3. One entry per CDR3 protein, called by TCRdb with MiXCR from the reads. The table has a few hundred thousand distinct CDR3 sequences, 45% to 65% seen once. All patients picked for sequencing had shown, by flow cytometry, an expansion of CD8+CD57+ cells. In all patients, the disease was severe acquired aplastic anemia. Germline V gene data show CDR1 as ENHRY and CDR2 as SYGVKD. The V and J ends lost 10 bases and 10 bases respectively, with 14 bases between them. The CDR3 has 12 residues.

Sequencing used sorted CD4+, CD8+, or CD8+CD57+ T cells (not recorded which) from PBMCs. V and J are TRBV10-3 and TRBJ1-6, with TRBD1 as a possible D gene (6 bases). The receptor was derived from a human donor with aplastic anemia. CDR3 sequence (DNA): TGTGCCACCGGACAGCCGGGATCACCCCTCCACTTT. It translates to CATGQPGSPLHF.